The source of this T cell receptor beta chain is a study of blood T cell repertoires in COVID-19. The wider study: Nucleic acid was either cDNA or gDNA, and it came from T cells, B-cell-depleted T cells, or PBMCs.

The CDR3 loop spans 13 amino acids. CDR1 and CDR2 from the germline V gene are MDHEN and SYDVKM. V was clipped by 6 bases and J by 4 bases, with 12 bases between them. Clones were read by immunoSEQ multiplex PCR, and TCRdb kept only the in-frame ones, dropping some. This table has about half a million clones, roughly 85% appearing once. The chain joins TRBV28 to TRBJ1-1, with D unclear. This receptor was taken from a human donor in a cohort sampled during active COVID-19. Sequencing was performed on peripheral blood. CDR3 sequence (DNA): TGTGCCAGCAGCCTTCCCTACAGCACTGAAGCTTTCTTT. It translates to CASSLPYSTEAFF.